This is a list of T cell receptor beta chains from one sample in a study of CD8+ T cells in alopecia areata. Sequencing was performed with immunoSEQ multiplex PCR; in TCRdb, only in-frame clones are kept and a portion is missing. The table records around 100,000 clones, just over 85% of them present only once. The sequenced sample was CD8+ T cells sorted from blood, obtained between weeks 30 and 35, from a patient treated with tofacitinib. These receptors were taken from a human donor with alopecia areata. The CDR3 runs from the conserved cysteine through the conserved F or W. Fields, in order: clone size, V gene, CDR3 length, CDR3 protein. The size of a clone is reported for some rows only, either as once, few or many, or as a class for expanded clones.

clone_size: .
v_call: TRBV18
cdr3_length: 13
cdr3_aa: CASSPIGETEAFF

clone_size: .
v_call: TRBV28
cdr3_length: 14
cdr3_aa: CASSLMGQINIQYF

clone_size: .
v_call: TRBV13
cdr3_length: 13
cdr3_aa: CASNTHAGDEQFF

clone_size: .
v_call: TRBV19
cdr3_length: 17
cdr3_aa: CASSIGRDSLNTGELFF

clone_size: .
v_call: TRBV10-2
cdr3_length: 13
cdr3_aa: CASSPPDQDTQYF

clone_size: .
v_call: TRBV9
cdr3_length: 17
cdr3_aa: CASSGGHQGQGDYGYTF

clone_size: .
v_call: TRBV7-2
cdr3_length: 15
cdr3_aa: CASSLRRSGANVLTF

clone_size: once
v_call: TRBV30
cdr3_length: 12
cdr3_aa: CAWILTGDSRRF

clone_size: .
v_call: TRBV9
cdr3_length: 14
cdr3_aa: CASTSGGDYNEQFF

clone_size: once
v_call: TRBV28
cdr3_length: 13
cdr3_aa: CASSSDRTYEQYF

clone_size: once
v_call: TRBV7-3
cdr3_length: 14
cdr3_aa: CASSLPGLGNEQFF

clone_size: once
v_call: TRBV21-1
cdr3_length: 13
cdr3_aa: CASSNVDTDTQYF

clone_size: once
v_call: TRBV28
cdr3_length: 14
cdr3_aa: CASSFQRRNQPQHF

clone_size: .
v_call: TRBV10-3
cdr3_length: 13
cdr3_aa: CATSRDSPDTQYF

clone_size: .
v_call: TRBV27
cdr3_length: 15
cdr3_aa: CASSGTSGSTDTQYF

clone_size: .
v_call: TRBV5-1
cdr3_length: 14
cdr3_aa: CASSDPERVGELFF

clone_size: .
v_call: TRBV14
cdr3_length: 12
cdr3_aa: CASSRGGYEQYF

clone_size: once
v_call: TRBV21-1
cdr3_length: 15
cdr3_aa: CASSQRGGDQETQYF

clone_size: .
v_call: TRBV7-9
cdr3_length: 13
cdr3_aa: CASSLDLDEKLFF

clone_size: .
v_call: TRBV2
cdr3_length: 15
cdr3_aa: CASNSLLVSTDTQYF

clone_size: .
v_call: TRBV7-9
cdr3_length: 19
cdr3_aa: CASSLKRGGPTRTLYEQYF

clone_size: few
v_call: TRBV29-1
cdr3_length: 15
cdr3_aa: CSVEGGQGTYNEQFF

clone_size: .
v_call: TRBV19
cdr3_length: 13
cdr3_aa: CASSMGSPNGQFF

clone_size: .
v_call: TRBV19
cdr3_length: 18
cdr3_aa: CASNGGVAGGPSYNEQFF

clone_size: .
v_call: TRBV14
cdr3_length: 14
cdr3_aa: CASSTGYYTDTQYF

clone_size: .
v_call: TRBV21-1
cdr3_length: 11
cdr3_aa: CVGTLSYEQYF

clone_size: few
v_call: TRBV7-2
cdr3_length: 16
cdr3_aa: CASSLRQFTSTDTQYF

clone_size: few
v_call: TRBV27
cdr3_length: 15
cdr3_aa: CASSSAAGGYNEQFF

clone_size: .
v_call: TRBV29-1
cdr3_length: 16
cdr3_aa: CSVPGGGGRTTDTQYF

clone_size: .
v_call: TRBV4-1
cdr3_length: 13
cdr3_aa: CASGPEPNTEAFF

clone_size: .
v_call: TRBV30
cdr3_length: 14
cdr3_aa: CAWSGRDRSYEQYF

clone_size: .
v_call: TRBV14
cdr3_length: 15
cdr3_aa: CASSQDRDRAYEQYF

clone_size: .
v_call: TRBV7-9
cdr3_length: 17
cdr3_aa: CASSLSSGSPLQETQYF

clone_size: .
v_call: TRBV5-1
cdr3_length: 14
cdr3_aa: CASSGGTEAHEQYF

clone_size: .
v_call: TRBV27
cdr3_length: 14
cdr3_aa: CASRPGQGVQPQHF

clone_size: .
v_call: TRBV5-5
cdr3_length: 16
cdr3_aa: CASSPIADPTNEKLFF

clone_size: .
v_call: TRBV4-1
cdr3_length: 16
cdr3_aa: CASSHRSGGLGNEQFF

clone_size: .
v_call: TRBV6-1
cdr3_length: 14
cdr3_aa: CASSQGPISYEQYF

clone_size: .
v_call: TRBV27
cdr3_length: 17
cdr3_aa: CASSLSGVPSGANVLTF

clone_size: .
v_call: TRBV29-1
cdr3_length: 15
cdr3_aa: CERASGRSTNEKLFF

clone_size: .
v_call: TRBV4-1
cdr3_length: 17
cdr3_aa: CASSQVARGGSSDTQYF

clone_size: .
v_call: TRBV6-1
cdr3_length: 17
cdr3_aa: CASSEGVAGMSSYEQYF

clone_size: .
v_call: TRBV19
cdr3_length: 16
cdr3_aa: CASSTLPGQGNHEQYF

clone_size: few
v_call: TRBV30
cdr3_length: 15
cdr3_aa: CAWSVGGGTYNEQFF

clone_size: once
v_call: TRBV5-1
cdr3_length: 15
cdr3_aa: CASSPDRGTTYEQYF

clone_size: .
v_call: TRBV30
cdr3_length: 12
cdr3_aa: CAWNQGNAEAFF

clone_size: .
v_call: TRBV7-9
cdr3_length: 12
cdr3_aa: CASSGGQLEQYF

clone_size: .
v_call: TRBV14
cdr3_length: 15
cdr3_aa: CASSPEATNTGELFF

clone_size: .
v_call: TRBV11-1
cdr3_length: 14
cdr3_aa: CASSLGDTSYEQYF

clone_size: .
v_call: TRBV9
cdr3_length: 12
cdr3_aa: CASSPTSNEQFF

clone_size: .
v_call: TRBV29-1
cdr3_length: 15
cdr3_aa: CSVELLAGAFNEQFF

clone_size: .
v_call: TRBV7-6
cdr3_length: 16
cdr3_aa: CASSLGTGGSNQPQHF

clone_size: .
v_call: TRBV5-1
cdr3_length: 14
cdr3_aa: CASSPGHGSEEQYF